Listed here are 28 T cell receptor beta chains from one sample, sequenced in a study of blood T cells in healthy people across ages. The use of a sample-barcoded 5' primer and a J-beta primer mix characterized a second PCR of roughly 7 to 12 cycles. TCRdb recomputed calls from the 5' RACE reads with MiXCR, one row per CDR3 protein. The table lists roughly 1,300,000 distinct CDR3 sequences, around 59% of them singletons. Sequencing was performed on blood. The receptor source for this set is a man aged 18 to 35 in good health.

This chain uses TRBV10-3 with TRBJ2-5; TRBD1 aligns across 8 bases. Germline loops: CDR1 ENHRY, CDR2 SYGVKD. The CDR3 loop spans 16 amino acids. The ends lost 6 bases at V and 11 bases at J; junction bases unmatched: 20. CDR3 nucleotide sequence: TGTGCCATCAGCGGAGTCCCGGGACAGGCTAAAAATGAGCAGTACTTC. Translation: CAISGVPGQAKNEQYF.

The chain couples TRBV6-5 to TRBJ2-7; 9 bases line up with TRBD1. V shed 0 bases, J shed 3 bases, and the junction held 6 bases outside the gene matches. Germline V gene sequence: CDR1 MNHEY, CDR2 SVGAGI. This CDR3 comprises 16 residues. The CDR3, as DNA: TGTGCCAGCAGTTACTCGATCGGGGACAGGGTCTACGAGCAGTACTTC. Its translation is CASSYSIGDRVYEQYF.

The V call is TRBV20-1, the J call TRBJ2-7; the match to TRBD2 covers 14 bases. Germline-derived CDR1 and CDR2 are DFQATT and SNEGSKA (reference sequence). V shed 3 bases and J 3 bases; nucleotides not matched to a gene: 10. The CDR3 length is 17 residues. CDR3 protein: CSASGAGTSGSGYEQYF. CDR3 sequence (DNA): TGCAGTGCTAGTGGCGCCGGGACTAGCGGGAGTGGCTACGAGCAGTACTTC.

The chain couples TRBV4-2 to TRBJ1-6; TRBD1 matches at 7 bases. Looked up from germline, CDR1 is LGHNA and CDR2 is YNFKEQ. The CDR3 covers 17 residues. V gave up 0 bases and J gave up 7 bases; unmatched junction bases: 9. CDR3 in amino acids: CASSQDLWAGGNSPLHF. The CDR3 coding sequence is TGTGCCAGCAGCCAAGATCTGTGGGCAGGGGGGAATTCACCCCTCCACTTT.

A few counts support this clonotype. CDR3 bases: TGTGCCAGCAGCCAAGAGAGGGACTCTCGCGAGCAGTACTTC. This gives the protein CASSQERDSREQYF. The chain carries TRBV4-2 and TRBJ2-7; the D gene is possibly TRBD2 (6 bases). Germline V gene data show CDR1 as LGHNA and CDR2 as YNFKEQ. CDR3 length: 14 residues. V lost 0 bases to trimming and J lost 6 bases, with 12 bases between them.

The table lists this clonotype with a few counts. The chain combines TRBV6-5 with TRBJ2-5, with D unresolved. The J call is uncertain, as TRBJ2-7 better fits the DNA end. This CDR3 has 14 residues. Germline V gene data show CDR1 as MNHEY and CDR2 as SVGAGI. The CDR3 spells CASSLLPISHEQYF. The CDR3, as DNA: TGTGCCAGCAGCTTACTGCCGATTTCCCACGAGCAGTACTTC.

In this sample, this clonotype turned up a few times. The CDR3 sequence: CASGDRLFTDTQYF. The CDR3 DNA is TGCGCCAGCGGGGACAGACTATTCACAGATACGCAGTATTTT. The rearrangement joins TRBV4-1 to TRBJ2-3, with TRBD1 matching over 7 bases. CDR1 is MGHRA, CDR2 YSYEKL, per germline. J was trimmed by 2 bases and V by 8 bases; bases with no gene match: 7. This CDR3 contains 14 residues.

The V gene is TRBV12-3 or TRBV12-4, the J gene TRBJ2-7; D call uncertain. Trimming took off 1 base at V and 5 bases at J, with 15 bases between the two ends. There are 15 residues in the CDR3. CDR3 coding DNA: TGTGCCAGCAGTTTAGACGGCCTAAGGGTCCACGAGCAGTACTTC. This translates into CASSLDGLRVHEQYF.

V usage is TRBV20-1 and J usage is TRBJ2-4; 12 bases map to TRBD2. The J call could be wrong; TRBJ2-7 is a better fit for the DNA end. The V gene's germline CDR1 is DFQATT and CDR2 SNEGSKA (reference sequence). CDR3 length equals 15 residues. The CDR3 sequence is CSATNSSGRAVEQYF. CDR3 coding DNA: TGCAGTGCTACCAATTCTAGCGGGAGGGCCGTCGAGCAGTACTTC.

The CDR3 DNA reads as TGTGCCAGCGCCGCCCATTACCGGGACGGAATTGTAGGAGGCTACACCTTC. This encodes CASAAHYRDGIVGGYTF. The chain employs TRBV27 and TRBJ1-2; a possible D gene is TRBD1 (5 bases). Germline CDR1 and CDR2: MNHEY and SMNVEV (reference sequence). The ends were cut back, 8 bases at V and 8 bases at J, with 30 bases in the middle. The CDR3 is made up of 17 amino acids.

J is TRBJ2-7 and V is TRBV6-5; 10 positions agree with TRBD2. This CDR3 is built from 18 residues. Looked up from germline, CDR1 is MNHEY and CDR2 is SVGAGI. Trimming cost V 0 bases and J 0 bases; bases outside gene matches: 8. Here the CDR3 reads CASSYSTPEREGSYEQYF. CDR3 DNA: TGTGCCAGCAGTTACTCGACGCCAGAGCGGGAGGGCTCCTACGAGCAGTACTTC.

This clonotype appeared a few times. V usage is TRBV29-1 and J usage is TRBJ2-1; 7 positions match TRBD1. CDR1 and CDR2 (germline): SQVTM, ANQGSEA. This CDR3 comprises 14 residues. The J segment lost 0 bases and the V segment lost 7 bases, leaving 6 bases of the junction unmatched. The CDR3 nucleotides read TGCAGCGCACTACAGGGGATCTCCTACAATGAGCAGTTCTTC. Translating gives CSALQGISYNEQFF.

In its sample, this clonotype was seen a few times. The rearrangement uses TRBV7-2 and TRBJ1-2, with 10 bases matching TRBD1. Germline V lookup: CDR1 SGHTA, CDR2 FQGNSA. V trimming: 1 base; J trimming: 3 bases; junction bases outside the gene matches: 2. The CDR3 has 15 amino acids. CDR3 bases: TGTGCCAGCAGCTTAGGGACAGGGGGTTACTATGGCTACACCTTC. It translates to CASSLGTGGYYGYTF.

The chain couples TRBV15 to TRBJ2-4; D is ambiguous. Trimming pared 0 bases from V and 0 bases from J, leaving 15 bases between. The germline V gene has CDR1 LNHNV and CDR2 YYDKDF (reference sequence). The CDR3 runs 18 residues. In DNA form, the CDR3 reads TGTGCCACCAGCAGAGAAGTCGTCCGGGCTCTAGCCAAAAACATTCAGTACTTC. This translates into CATSREVVRALAKNIQYF.

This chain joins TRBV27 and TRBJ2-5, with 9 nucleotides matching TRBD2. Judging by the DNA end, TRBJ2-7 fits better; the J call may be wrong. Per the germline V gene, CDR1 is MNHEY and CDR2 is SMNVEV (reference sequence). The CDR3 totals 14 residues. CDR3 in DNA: TGTGCCAGCTCCCGGCGGGGGGGCCCATACGAGCAGTACTTC. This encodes CASSRRGGPYEQYF.

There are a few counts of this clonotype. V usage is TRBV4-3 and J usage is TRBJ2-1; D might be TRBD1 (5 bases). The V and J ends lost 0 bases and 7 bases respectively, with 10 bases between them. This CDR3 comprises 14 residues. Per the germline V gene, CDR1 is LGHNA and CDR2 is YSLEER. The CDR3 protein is CASSQDAGWNEQFF. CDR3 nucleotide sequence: TGCGCCAGCAGCCAAGATGCAGGGTGGAATGAGCAGTTCTTC.

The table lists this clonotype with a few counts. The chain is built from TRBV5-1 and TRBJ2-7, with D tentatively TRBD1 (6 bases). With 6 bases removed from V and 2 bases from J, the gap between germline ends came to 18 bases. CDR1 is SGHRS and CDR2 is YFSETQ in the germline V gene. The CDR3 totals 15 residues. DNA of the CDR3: TGCGCCAGCACCGCGCCAGGGGCGCGGACCTACGAGCAGTACTTC. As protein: CASTAPGARTYEQYF.

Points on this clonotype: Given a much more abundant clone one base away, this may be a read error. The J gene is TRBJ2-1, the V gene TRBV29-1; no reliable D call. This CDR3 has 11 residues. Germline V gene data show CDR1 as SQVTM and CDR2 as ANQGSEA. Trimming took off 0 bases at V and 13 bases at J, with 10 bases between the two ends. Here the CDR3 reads CSVEDTDIQFF. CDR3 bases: TGCAGCGTTGAAGACACAGACATTCAGTTCTTC.

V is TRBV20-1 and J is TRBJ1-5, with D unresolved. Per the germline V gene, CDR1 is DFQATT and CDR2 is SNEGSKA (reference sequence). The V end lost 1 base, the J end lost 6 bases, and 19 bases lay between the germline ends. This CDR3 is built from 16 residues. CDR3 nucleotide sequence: TGCAGTGCTAGAGGCCCCCTCGACAAATCGAGTCAGCCCCAGCATTTT. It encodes CSARGPLDKSSQPQHF.

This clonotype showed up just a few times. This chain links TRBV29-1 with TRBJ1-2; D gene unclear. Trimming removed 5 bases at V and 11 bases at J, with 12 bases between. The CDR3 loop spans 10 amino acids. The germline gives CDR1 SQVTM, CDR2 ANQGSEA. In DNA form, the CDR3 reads TGCAGCGTTACTGATGGTGGGTACACCTTC. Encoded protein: CSVTDGGYTF.

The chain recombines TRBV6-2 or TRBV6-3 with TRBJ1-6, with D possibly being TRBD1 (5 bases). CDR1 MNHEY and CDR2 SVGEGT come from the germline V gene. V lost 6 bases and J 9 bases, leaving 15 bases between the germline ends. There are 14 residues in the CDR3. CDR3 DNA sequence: TGTGCCAGCAGAGCGGGACCGAATTTTTCACCCCTCCACTTT. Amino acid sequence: CASRAGPNFSPLHF.

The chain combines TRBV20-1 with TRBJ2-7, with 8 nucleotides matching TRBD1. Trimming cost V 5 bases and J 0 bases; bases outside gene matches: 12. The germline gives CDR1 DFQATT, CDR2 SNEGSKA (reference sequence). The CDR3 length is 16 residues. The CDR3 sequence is CSALLPLRGPSYEQYF. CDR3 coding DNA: TGCAGTGCTCTCCTCCCCCTCAGGGGGCCCTCCTACGAGCAGTACTTC.

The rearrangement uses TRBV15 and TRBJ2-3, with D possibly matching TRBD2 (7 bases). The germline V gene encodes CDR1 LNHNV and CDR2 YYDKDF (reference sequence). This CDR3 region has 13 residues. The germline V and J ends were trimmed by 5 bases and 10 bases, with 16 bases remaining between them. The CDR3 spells CATSDLGGEPQYF. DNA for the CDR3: TGTGCCACCAGCGACCTAGGGGGGGAGCCGCAGTATTTT.

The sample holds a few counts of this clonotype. CDR3 DNA sequence: TGTGCCAGCAGAACTAGCGGGAGGGCCAATGAGCAGTTCTTC. It specifies CASRTSGRANEQFF. The rearrangement uses TRBV27 and TRBJ2-1; 13 nucleotides line up with TRBD2. Germline V gene data show CDR1 as MNHEY and CDR2 as SMNVEV (reference sequence). V lost 6 bases to trimming and J lost 6 bases; unmatched junction nucleotides: 2. The CDR3 runs to 14 residues.

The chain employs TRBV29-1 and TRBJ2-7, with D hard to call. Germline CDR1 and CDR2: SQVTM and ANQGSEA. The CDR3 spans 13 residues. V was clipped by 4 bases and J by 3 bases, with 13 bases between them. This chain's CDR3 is CSVGRVLGYEQYF. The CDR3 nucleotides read TGCAGCGTTGGTCGGGTTTTGGGCTACGAGCAGTACTTC.

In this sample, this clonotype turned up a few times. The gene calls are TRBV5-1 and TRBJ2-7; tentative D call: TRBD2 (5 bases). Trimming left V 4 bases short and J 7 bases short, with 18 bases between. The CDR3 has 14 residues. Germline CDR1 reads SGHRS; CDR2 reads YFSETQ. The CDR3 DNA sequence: TGCGCCAGCAGCCCAACCTCCCGGCGGAGGGAGCAGTACTTC. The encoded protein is CASSPTSRRREQYF.

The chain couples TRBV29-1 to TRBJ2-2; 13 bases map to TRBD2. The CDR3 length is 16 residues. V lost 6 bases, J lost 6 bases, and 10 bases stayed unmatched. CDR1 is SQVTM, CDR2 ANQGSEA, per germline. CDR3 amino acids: CSVGIPGLAGSGELFF. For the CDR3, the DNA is TGCAGCGTGGGGATTCCGGGACTAGCGGGGTCCGGGGAGCTGTTTTTT.

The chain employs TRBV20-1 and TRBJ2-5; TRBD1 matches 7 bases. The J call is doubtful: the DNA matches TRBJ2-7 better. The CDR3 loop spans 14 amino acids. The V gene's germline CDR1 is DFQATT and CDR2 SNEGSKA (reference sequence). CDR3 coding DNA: TGCAGTGCCTCAACAGGGGACCCACCTTACGAGCAGTACTTC. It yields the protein CSASTGDPPYEQYF.